This TCR beta chain was sequenced during a study of blood T cell repertoires in COVID-19. For the study at large: COVID-19 samples collected from the United States, Italy and Spain covered acute and convalescent phases.

How the authors handled the data: Cell counts per sample came from amplifying reference gene primers. TCRdb's table, derived via immunoSEQ multiplex PCR, lists solely in-frame clones and lacks some. The D gene and trimming were derived from the DNA, and the V and J assignments and clone size from that table. The sample has about 210,000 clones; approximately 78% are singletons. The specimen was peripheral blood. This clonotype was obtained from a woman aged 70-85 years with COVID-19, enrolled during active disease.

The CDR3: CSVEDRPGNYGYTF. In DNA form, the CDR3 reads TGCAGCGTTGAAGATCGCCCAGGCAACTATGGCTACACCTTC. The chain links TRBV29-1 to TRBJ1-2; D is unclear. The germline V gene has CDR1 SQVTM and CDR2 ANQGSEA. The CDR3 runs to 14 residues. V was trimmed by 0 bases and J by 2 bases, leaving 10 bases between them.